This record covers a single T cell receptor (beta chain). The antigen is undetermined. This entry belongs to a study of blood T cells in healthy people across ages. The V gene's germline CDR1 is DFQATT and CDR2 SNEGSKA (reference sequence). This CDR3 has 12 amino acids. V shed 6 bases, J shed 7 bases, and the junction held 4 bases outside the gene matches. Study results and limitations: Roughly linear age-related decline in beta diversity appeared, significant by age around 38. Possibly, changes in expanded clonotypes were confounded because donor CMV status was unknown. It was not possible, with unsorted PBMCs, to conclusively compare naive and antigen-experienced cells.

The second PCR ran about 6 to 11 cycles with a sample-barcoded 5' primer and J-beta primers. Every sample gave at least 3 million paired-end reads containing CDR3. MiXCR, applied by TCRdb to the 5' RACE reads, yields one record per CDR3 protein. The profile shows approximately 1,000,000 distinct CDR3 sequences, 40% to 55% of them singletons. The chain couples TRBV20-1 to TRBJ1-2; 11 bases map to TRBD1. The sample was blood. The sequence was collected from a woman aged 60 to 75 in good health. CDR3 sequence reads: CSASGTGGGYTF. As DNA, the CDR3 is TGCAGTGCCAGCGGGACAGGGGGTGGCTACACCTTC.